The 24 T cell receptor beta chains reported below all come from one sample, sequenced in a study of cytomegalovirus exposure and HLA in healthy donors. Primers included in the PCR were 60 Vbeta and 13 Jbeta primers. Produced via immunoSEQ multiplex PCR; TCRdb's table is partial and in-frame only. This sample carries 150,000 to 200,000 clones, over 75% of them seen once, and the ten largest clones take over 11%. The sequenced sample was PBMCs. The receptor source for this set is a man aged 50-60 years in good health and CMV-seropositive.

J is TRBJ1-5 and V is TRBV2; 8 positions match TRBD1. The V and J ends lost 5 bases and 1 base, in that order; junction bases with no gene match: 13. Per germline, CDR1 SNHLY and CDR2 FYNNEI. This CDR3 is 18 amino acids long. CDR3 in DNA: TGTGCCAGCAGTCGGAGGGACAGGTTATTTGGGAGCAATCAGCCCCAGCATTTT. Translated, it gives CASSRRDRLFGSNQPQHF.

This clone has only a few counts. The chain uses TRBV28 and TRBJ1-4, with 7 bases aligning to TRBD1. The V segment lost 2 bases and the J segment 2 bases; nucleotides outside the gene matches: 11. Germline assignment: CDR1 MDHEN and CDR2 SYDVKM. This CDR3 is 18 amino acids long. CDR3 nucleotides: TGTGCCAGCAGTTTAACCCTTATAAGGGGGCGGACTAATGAAAAACTGTTTTTT. Protein: CASSLTLIRGRTNEKLFF.

This clone has just one count. The gene calls are TRBV28 and TRBJ1-2; TRBD1 matches 7 bases. After removal of 5 bases from V and 1 base from J, the junction contained 1 base not matched to a gene. The CDR3 is 13 residues long. CDR1 is MDHEN and CDR2 is SYDVKM in the germline V gene. CDR3 bases: TGTGCCAGCAGTAGGGACAGTAACTATGGCTACACCTTC. This gives the protein CASSRDSNYGYTF.

The V call is TRBV2, the J call TRBJ1-1; D may be TRBD1 (6 bases). With 2 bases removed from V and 8 bases from J, the gap between germline ends came to 15 bases. This CDR3 is 14 amino acids long. Per germline, CDR1 SNHLY and CDR2 FYNNEI. DNA of the CDR3: TGTGCCAGCAGTGAATTGACAGGAGACCAAGAAGCTTTCTTT. Its protein is CASSELTGDQEAFF.

This CDR3 is CASRQRTDSMGPLHF. The CDR3 DNA follows: TGTGCCAGCAGACAAAGGACAGATTCGATGGGACCCCTCCACTTT. The rearrangement joins TRBV7-9 to TRBJ1-6, with TRBD1 as a possible D gene (6 bases). Germline V gene lookup returns CDR1 SEHNR and CDR2 FQNEAQ (reference sequence). CDR3 length equals 15 residues. V was clipped by 6 bases and J by 12 bases, with 21 bases between them.

The count of this clone is one. This chain connects TRBV9 to TRBJ1-1; D is undetermined. Trimming stripped 0 bases from V and 0 bases from J, with 15 bases between. This CDR3 comprises 17 residues. Germline CDR1 and CDR2: SGDLS and YYNGEE. The CDR3 spells CASSVGGSFPLNTEAFF. In DNA, the CDR3 is TGTGCCAGCAGCGTAGGTGGCTCCTTCCCGTTGAACACTGAAGCTTTCTTT.

V is TRBV7-6 and J is TRBJ2-3, with 10 bases lining up with TRBD1. CDR1 SGHVS and CDR2 FNYEAQ come from the germline V gene. Trimming took 3 bases from V and 3 from J; bases not matched to a gene: 6. This CDR3 spans 16 amino acids. CDR3 sequence: CASSLTGGAVTDTQYF. CDR3 DNA sequence: TGTGCCAGCAGCTTGACAGGGGGCGCAGTGACAGATACGCAGTATTTT.

The chain is built from TRBV29-1 and TRBJ1-5; D not resolved. There are 16 residues in the CDR3. V shed 6 bases and J shed 0 bases, with 18 bases lying between them. CDR1 and CDR2 from the germline V gene are SQVTM and ANQGSEA. The CDR3 region is CSVKEGNPFSNQPQHF. Written as DNA, the CDR3 is TGCAGCGTCAAAGAGGGAAACCCCTTTAGCAATCAGCCCCAGCATTTT.

The rearrangement uses TRBV29-1 and TRBJ1-1; D unclear. The germline gives CDR1 SQVTM, CDR2 ANQGSEA. The CDR3 is made up of 12 amino acids. The V end was cut by 0 bases, the J end by 9 bases, with 11 bases between. The CDR3 here is CSVEETTSKAFF. The CDR3 DNA sequence: TGCAGCGTTGAAGAGACGACATCAAAAGCTTTCTTT.

CDR3 in DNA: TGTGCCAGCAGCGCCCCGGGACAGGGCCACAATGAGCAGTTCTTC. It translates to CASSAPGQGHNEQFF. This chain connects TRBV5-4 to TRBJ2-1; TRBD1 agrees at 9 bases. CDR1 and CDR2 (germline): SGHNT, YYREEE (reference sequence). V trimming: 4 bases; J trimming: 5 bases; junction bases outside the gene matches: 7. This CDR3 is built from 15 residues.

The chain uses TRBV6-5 and TRBJ1-1; perhaps TRBD1 as D (6 bases). From germline, CDR1 is MNHEY and CDR2 SVGAGI. Trimming shortened V by 2 bases and J by 6 bases, and 16 bases separated the two germline ends. CDR3 length equals 15 residues. Here the CDR3 DNA reads TGTGCCAGCAGTTACCAACCCCGGGACACCTCTGAAGCTTTCTTT. Protein: CASSYQPRDTSEAFF.

The rearrangement uses TRBV6-1 and TRBJ2-3; D possibly corresponds to TRBD2 (5 bases). Looked up from germline, CDR1 is MNHNS and CDR2 is SASEGT. V lost 3 bases and J 5 bases, leaving 12 bases between the germline ends. The length of the CDR3 is 14 residues. CDR3 protein: CASSDTTKIDTQYF. The DNA of the CDR3 is TGTGCCAGCAGTGATACGACTAAGATAGATACGCAGTATTTT.

The DNA of the CDR3 is TGTGCCAGCAGGCGCACGAGCAACACTGAAGCTTTCTTT. It is translated as CASRRTSNTEAFF. The rearrangement uses TRBV6-5 and TRBJ1-1; D not certain. Germline V gives CDR1 MNHEY, CDR2 SVGAGI. This CDR3 has 13 amino acids. V was pared by 6 bases and J by 2 bases, with 10 bases between.

The chain joins TRBV6-5 to TRBJ1-1, with D uncertain. Germline V lookup: CDR1 MNHEY, CDR2 SVGAGI. Trimming left V 5 bases short and J 1 base short, with 11 bases between. This CDR3 is 14 amino acids long. Here the CDR3 DNA reads TGTGCCAGCAGTCCTCTACGGGGGAACACTGAAGCTTTCTTT. Translating gives CASSPLRGNTEAFF.

The chain recombines TRBV30 with TRBJ1-2; D gene uncertain. This CDR3 region has 15 residues. Germline V gene lookup returns CDR1 GTSNPN and CDR2 SVGIG (reference sequence). V was pared by 3 bases and J by 0 bases, with 14 bases between. CDR3: CAWSETRKANYGYTF. CDR3 sequence (DNA): TGTGCCTGGAGCGAGACCAGGAAAGCTAACTATGGCTACACCTTC.

This chain links TRBV4-3 with TRBJ2-7; D may be TRBD1 (5 bases). Germline V lookup: CDR1 LGHNA, CDR2 YSLEER. This CDR3 region has 14 residues. V dropped 0 bases and J dropped 2 bases, with 8 bases sitting between them. The chain's CDR3 is CASSQDRAPYEQYF. CDR3 DNA: TGCGCCAGCAGCCAAGACAGGGCCCCCTACGAGCAGTACTTC.

This rearrangement joins TRBV4-1 to TRBJ1-4; no reliable D call. The length of the CDR3 is 15 residues. With 0 bases removed from V and 2 bases from J, the gap between germline ends came to 7 bases. Per germline, CDR1 MGHRA and CDR2 YSYEKL. The CDR3 sequence is CASSQDSGTNEKLFF. CDR3 nucleotide sequence: TGCGCCAGCAGCCAAGACTCCGGGACTAATGAAAAACTGTTTTTT.

This chain uses TRBV7-2 with TRBJ1-5; D is ambiguous. Trimming left V 1 base short and J 9 bases short, with 7 bases between. The CDR3 length is 12 residues. Per germline, CDR1 SGHTA and CDR2 FQGNSA. CDR3 in amino acids: CASSLETTPQHF. CDR3 sequence (DNA): TGTGCCAGCAGCTTAGAGACAACGCCCCAGCATTTT. The full variable domain, rest sourced from reference TRBV7-2 and TRBJ1-5, is GAGVSQSPSNKVTEKGKDVELRCDPISGHTALYWYRQSLGQGLEFLIYFQGNSAPDKSGLPSDRFSAERTGGSVSTLTIQRTQQEDSAVYLCASSLETTPQHFGDGTRLSIL.

In DNA form, the CDR3 reads TGCGCCAGCAGTGAGTTAGGGGGCGGTCAGCCCCAGCATTTT. This sequence encodes CASSELGGGQPQHF. This rearrangement joins TRBV10-2 to TRBJ1-5, with 7 bases lining up with TRBD1. Germline loops: CDR1 WSHSY, CDR2 SAAADI. The junction had 3 bases not matched to a gene; V was cut back by 1 base and J by 6 bases. This CDR3 contains 14 residues.

V usage is TRBV11-2 and J usage is TRBJ1-5; 7 bases match TRBD1. Germline CDR1 is SGHAT and CDR2 is FQNNGV. With 1 base clipped from V and 2 bases from J, the junction kept 8 bases outside the gene matches. The CDR3 contains 17 residues. The CDR3 nucleotides are TGTGCCAGCAGCTTAGGAACAGGGGACGTTGGCAATCAGCCCCAGCATTTT. It encodes CASSLGTGDVGNQPQHF.

The V gene is TRBV7-9, the J gene TRBJ1-3; tentatively, D is TRBD1 (5 bases). CDR3 size: 17 residues. Deletions cut 0 bases from V and 1 base from J, with 13 bases between. The germline V gene has CDR1 SEHNR and CDR2 FQNEAQ (reference sequence). CDR3 DNA sequence: TGTGCCAGCAGCTTAGCAGGGGAAGTTGGGTCTGGAAACACCATATATTTT. Translation: CASSLAGEVGSGNTIYF. The variable domain in full, completed from reference TRBV7-9 and TRBJ1-3, reads DTGVSQNPRHKITKRGQNVTFRCDPISEHNRLYWYRQTLGQGPEFLTYFQNEAQLEKSRLLSDRFSAERPKGSFSTLEIQRTEQGDSAMYLCASSLAGEVGSGNTIYFGEGSWLTVV.

This clone was seen a handful of times. CDR3 sequence reads: CASSHRTGGDGYTF. The CDR3 DNA reads TGCGCCAGCAGCCATAGGACAGGGGGGGATGGCTACACCTTC. The rearrangement joins TRBV4-3 to TRBJ1-2; 10 nucleotides match TRBD1. After removal of 3 bases from V and 6 bases from J, the junction contained 4 bases not matched to a gene. The germline gives CDR1 LGHNA, CDR2 YSLEER. The CDR3 contains 14 residues.

There are a few counts of this clone. V is TRBV2 and J is TRBJ1-3, with 7 positions matching TRBD1. V gave up 5 bases and J gave up 1 base; unmatched junction bases: 5. Germline V gene data show CDR1 as SNHLY and CDR2 as FYNNEI. The CDR3 sequence is 15 residues long. CDR3 protein: CASSRQGTSGNTIYF. CDR3 in DNA: TGTGCCAGCAGTCGACAGGGCACTTCTGGAAACACCATATATTTT.

The J gene is TRBJ2-1, the V gene TRBV4-2, with 8 bases matching TRBD2. Unmatched junction bases numbered 5, after V lost 0 bases and J lost 4 bases. The germline gives CDR1 LGHNA, CDR2 YNFKEQ. This CDR3 is built from 16 residues. For the CDR3, the DNA is TGTGCCAGCAGCCAAGATCTCGCGGGGGGTTACAATGAGCAGTTCTTC. Residues: CASSQDLAGGYNEQFF.